This T cell receptor beta chain was sequenced in a study of cytomegalovirus exposure and HLA in healthy donors. Study overall: Falling in the Caucasian-associated ancestry cluster were approximately 84% of some 400 genotyped donors.

It was with 60 Vbeta and 13 Jbeta primers that the PCR ran. The method was immunoSEQ multiplex PCR; TCRdb's version includes in-frame clones alone and lacks a portion of them. The repertoire has some 170,000 clones, roughly 81% of them found once; the top ten carry about 13%. This clone was recorded once. Its specificity is unknown. Study-wide results and limits: Generally TCR sequences proved uncommon, though certain public TCRs appeared in numerous donors. Earlier analysis yielded a pattern in which most TCR beta V segments were productive about 90% or about 30% of the time. The study designated fewer than 200 TCR beta chains cytomegalovirus-associated.

This CDR3 contains 14 residues. In germline, CDR1 is SGDLS, CDR2 YYNGEE. Trimming cost V 3 bases and J 7 bases; bases outside gene matches: 7. The chain uses TRBV9 and TRBJ1-2, with 9 bases lining up with TRBD1. The sample taken for sequencing was PBMCs. The sequence was obtained from a woman aged 45 to 65 in good health and CMV-seronegative. Here the CDR3 DNA reads TGTGCCAGCAGCGCCCAACAGGGGGCGCTTGGCTACACCTTC. This translates into CASSAQQGALGYTF.